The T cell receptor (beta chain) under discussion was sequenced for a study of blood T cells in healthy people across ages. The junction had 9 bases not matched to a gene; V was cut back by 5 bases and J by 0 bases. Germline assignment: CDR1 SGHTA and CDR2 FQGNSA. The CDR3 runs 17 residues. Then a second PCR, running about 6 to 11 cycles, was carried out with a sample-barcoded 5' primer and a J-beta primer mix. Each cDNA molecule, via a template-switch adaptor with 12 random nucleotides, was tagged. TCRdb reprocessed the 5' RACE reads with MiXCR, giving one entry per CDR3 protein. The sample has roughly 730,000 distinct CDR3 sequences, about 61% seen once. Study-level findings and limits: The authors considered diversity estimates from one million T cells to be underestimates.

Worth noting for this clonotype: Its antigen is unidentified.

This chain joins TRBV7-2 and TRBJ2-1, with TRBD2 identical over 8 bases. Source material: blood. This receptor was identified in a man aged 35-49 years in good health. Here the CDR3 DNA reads TGTGCCAGCAGCGTTAGACTAGCGAGCAGCTCCTACAATGAGCAGTTCTTC. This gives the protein CASSVRLASSSYNEQFF.